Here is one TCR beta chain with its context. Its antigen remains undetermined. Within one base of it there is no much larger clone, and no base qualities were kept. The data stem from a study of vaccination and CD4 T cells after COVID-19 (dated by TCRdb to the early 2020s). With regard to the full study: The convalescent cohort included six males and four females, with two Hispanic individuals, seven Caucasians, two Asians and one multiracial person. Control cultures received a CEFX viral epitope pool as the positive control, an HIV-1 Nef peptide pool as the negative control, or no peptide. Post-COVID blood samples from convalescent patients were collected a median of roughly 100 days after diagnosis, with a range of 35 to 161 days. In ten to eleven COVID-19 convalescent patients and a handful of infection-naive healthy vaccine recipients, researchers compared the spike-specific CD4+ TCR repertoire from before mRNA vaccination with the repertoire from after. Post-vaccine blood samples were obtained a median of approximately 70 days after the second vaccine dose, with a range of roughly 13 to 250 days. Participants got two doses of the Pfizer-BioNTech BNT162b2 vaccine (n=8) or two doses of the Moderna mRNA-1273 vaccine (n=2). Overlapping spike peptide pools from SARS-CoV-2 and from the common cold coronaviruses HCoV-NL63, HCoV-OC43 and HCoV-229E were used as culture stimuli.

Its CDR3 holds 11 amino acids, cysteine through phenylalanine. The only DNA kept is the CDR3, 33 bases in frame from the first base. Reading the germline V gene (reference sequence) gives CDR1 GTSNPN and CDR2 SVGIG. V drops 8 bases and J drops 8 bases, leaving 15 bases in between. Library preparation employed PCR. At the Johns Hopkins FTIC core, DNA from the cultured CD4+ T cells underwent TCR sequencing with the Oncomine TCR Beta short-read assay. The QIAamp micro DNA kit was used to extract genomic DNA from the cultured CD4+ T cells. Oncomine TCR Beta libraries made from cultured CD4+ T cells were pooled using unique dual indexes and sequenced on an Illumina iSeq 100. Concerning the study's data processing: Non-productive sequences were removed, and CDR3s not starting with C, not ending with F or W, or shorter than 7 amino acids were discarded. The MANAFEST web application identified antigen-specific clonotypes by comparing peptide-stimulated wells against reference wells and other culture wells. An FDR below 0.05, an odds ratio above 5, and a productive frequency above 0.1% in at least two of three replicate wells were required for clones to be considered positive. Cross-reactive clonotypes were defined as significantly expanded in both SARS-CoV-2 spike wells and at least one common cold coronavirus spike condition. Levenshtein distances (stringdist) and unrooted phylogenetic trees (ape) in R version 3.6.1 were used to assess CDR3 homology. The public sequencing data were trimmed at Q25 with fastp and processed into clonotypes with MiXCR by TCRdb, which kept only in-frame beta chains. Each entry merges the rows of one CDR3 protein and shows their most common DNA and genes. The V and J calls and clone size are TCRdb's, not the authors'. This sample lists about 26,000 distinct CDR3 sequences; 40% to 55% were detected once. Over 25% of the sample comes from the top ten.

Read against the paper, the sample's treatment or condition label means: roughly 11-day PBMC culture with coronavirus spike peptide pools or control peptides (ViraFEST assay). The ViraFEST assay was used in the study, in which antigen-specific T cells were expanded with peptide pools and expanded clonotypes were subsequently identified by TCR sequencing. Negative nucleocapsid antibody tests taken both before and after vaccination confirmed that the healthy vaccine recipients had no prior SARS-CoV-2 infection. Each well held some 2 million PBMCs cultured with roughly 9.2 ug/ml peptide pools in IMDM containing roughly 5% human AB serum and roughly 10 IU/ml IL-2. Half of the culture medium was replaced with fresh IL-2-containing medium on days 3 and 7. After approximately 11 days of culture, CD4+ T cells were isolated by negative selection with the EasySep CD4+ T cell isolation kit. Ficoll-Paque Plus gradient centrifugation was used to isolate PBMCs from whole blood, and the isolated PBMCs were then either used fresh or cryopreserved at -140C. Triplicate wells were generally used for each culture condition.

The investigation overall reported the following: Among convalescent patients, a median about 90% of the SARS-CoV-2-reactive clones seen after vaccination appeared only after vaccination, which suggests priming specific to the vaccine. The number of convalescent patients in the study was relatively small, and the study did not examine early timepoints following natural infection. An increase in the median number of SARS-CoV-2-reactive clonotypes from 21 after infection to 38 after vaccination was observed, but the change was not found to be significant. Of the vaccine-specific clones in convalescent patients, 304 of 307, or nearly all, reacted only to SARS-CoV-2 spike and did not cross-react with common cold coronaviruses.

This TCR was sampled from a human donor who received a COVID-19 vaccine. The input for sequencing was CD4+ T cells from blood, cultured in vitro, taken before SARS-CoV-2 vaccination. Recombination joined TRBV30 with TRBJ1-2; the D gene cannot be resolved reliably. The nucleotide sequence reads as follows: TGTGCCAGAGAGGTCTTGACCGGCTACACCTTC. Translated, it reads CAREVLTGYTF.